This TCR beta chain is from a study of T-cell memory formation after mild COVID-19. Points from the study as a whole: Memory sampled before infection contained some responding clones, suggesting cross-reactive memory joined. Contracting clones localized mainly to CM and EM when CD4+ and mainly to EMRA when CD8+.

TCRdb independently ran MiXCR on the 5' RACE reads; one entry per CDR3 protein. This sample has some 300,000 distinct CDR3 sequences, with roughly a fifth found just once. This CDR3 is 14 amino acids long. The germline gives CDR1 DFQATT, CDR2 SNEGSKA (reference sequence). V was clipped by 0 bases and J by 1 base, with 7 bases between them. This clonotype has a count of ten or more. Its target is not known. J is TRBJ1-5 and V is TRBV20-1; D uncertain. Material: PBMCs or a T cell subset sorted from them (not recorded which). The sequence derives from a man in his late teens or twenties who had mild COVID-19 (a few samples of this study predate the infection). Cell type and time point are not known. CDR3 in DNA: TGCAGTGCTAGAGATCCCAGGAGCAATCAGCCCCAGCATTTT. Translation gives CSARDPRSNQPQHF.